This T cell receptor (beta chain) was sequenced in a study of radiotherapy plus CTLA-4 blockade in lung cancer. The assay was immunoSEQ multiplex PCR, and TCRdb's table has in-frame clones only and misses some. This sample yields around 80,000 clones, of which around 86% are seen a single time; 0.82% belongs to the top ten. The V and J ends lost 5 bases and 3 bases respectively, with 19 bases between them. The CDR3 extends over 16 amino acids. The germline CDR1 and CDR2 sequences are SGHVS and FNYEAQ. This chain connects TRBV7-6 to TRBJ1-1, with D perhaps TRBD1 (5 bases). The specimen was peripheral blood, collected from a patient treated with radiotherapy plus ipilimumab. The origin of this receptor is a human donor with non-small cell lung cancer who had stable disease on radiotherapy plus ipilimumab. The CDR3 DNA reads TGTGCCAGCAGCCCCGCCGGGGGGAATCGGCACACTGAAGCTTTCTTT. The encoded protein is CASSPAGGNRHTEAFF. Using reference TRBV7-6 and TRBJ1-1 for the parts outside the CDR3, the full variable domain is GAGVSQSPRYKVTKRGQDVALRCDPISGHVSLYWYRQALGQGPEFLTYFNYEAQQDKSGLPNDRFSAERPEGSISTLTIQRTEQRDSAMYRCASSPAGGNRHTEAFFGQGTRLTVV.